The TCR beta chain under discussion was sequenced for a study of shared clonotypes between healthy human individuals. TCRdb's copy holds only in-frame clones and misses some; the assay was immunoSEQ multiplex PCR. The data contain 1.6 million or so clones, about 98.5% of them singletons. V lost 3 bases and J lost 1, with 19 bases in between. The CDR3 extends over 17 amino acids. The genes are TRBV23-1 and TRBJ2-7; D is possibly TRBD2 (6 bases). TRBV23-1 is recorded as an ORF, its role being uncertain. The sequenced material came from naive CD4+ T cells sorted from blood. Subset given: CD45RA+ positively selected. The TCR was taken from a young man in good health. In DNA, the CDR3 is TGCGCCAGCAGTCAGCCCGGTCCCCGAGGACTATCCTACGAGCAGTACTTC. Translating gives CASSQPGPRGLSYEQYF.